Below, 19 T cell receptor beta chains from the same sample are listed, as sequenced in a study of cytotoxic CD8 clonotypes in ibrutinib-treated CLL. Generated by immunoSEQ multiplex PCR, the TCRdb table keeps only in-frame clones and is missing some. Among approximately 91,000 clones, around 79% were seen once, and the ten largest hold approximately 5%. The source material was PBMCs, sampled after 12 months of ibrutinib treatment. The receptors here all came from a human donor with chronic lymphocytic leukemia.

This clone appeared a single time. V is TRBV18 and J is TRBJ1-4; D remains unclear. Trimming cost V 3 bases and J 0 bases, with 2 bases left between them. This CDR3 comprises 13 residues. Per germline, CDR1 KGHSH and CDR2 LQKENI. CDR3 nucleotides: TGTGCCAGCTCACCCTCAACTAATGAAAAACTGTTTTTT. Encoded protein: CASSPSTNEKLFF. Drawing the rest from reference TRBV18 and TRBJ1-4, the complete variable domain is NAGVMQNPRHLVRRRGQEARLRCSPMKGHSHVYWYRQLPEEGLKFMVYLQKENIIDESGMPKERFSAEFPKEGPSILRIQQVVRGDSAAYFCASSPSTNEKLFFGSGTQLSVL.

This clone was seen many times. The chain carries TRBV9 and TRBJ1-6; 7 nucleotides align to TRBD1. V lost 6 bases and J lost 6; bases outside the gene matches: 9. This CDR3 is 15 amino acids long. The germline gives CDR1 SGDLS, CDR2 YYNGEE. The CDR3 here is CASNLLGDSNSPLHF. CDR3 sequence (DNA): TGTGCCAGCAACCTATTGGGGGACAGTAATTCACCCCTCCACTTT.

This clone is medium-sized within its sample. The V and J genes are TRBV4-1 and TRBJ2-7, with 8 bases fitting TRBD1. CDR1 and CDR2 (germline): MGHRA, YSYEKL. Trimming removed 6 bases from V and 7 bases from J; junction bases left unmatched: 11. The CDR3 is 14 amino acids. The CDR3 spells CASRRGDRSGEQYF. CDR3 nucleotide sequence: TGCGCCAGCAGGAGGGGGGACAGGAGTGGTGAGCAGTACTTC.

Here the CDR3 DNA reads TGTGCCAGCAGTTCGAACGGCTACGAGCAGTACTTC. This gives the protein CASSSNGYEQYF. This rearrangement joins TRBV6-6 to TRBJ2-7; no reliable D call. Looked up from germline, CDR1 is MNHNY and CDR2 is SVGAGI (reference sequence). CDR3 length: 12 amino acids. The V gene lost 4 bases and the J gene lost 3 bases, with 7 bases spanning the gap.

V gene TRBV6-5 combines with J gene TRBJ2-1, with TRBD2 matching over 7 bases. Germline V gene sequence: CDR1 MNHEY, CDR2 SVGAGI. This CDR3 comprises 13 residues. V trimming: 0 bases; J trimming: 10 bases; junction bases outside the gene matches: 3. This CDR3 reads CASSYSGSGEQFF. CDR3 nucleotide sequence: TGTGCCAGCAGTTACTCGGGTAGCGGGGAGCAGTTCTTC.

V usage is TRBV28 and J usage is TRBJ1-2; D call uncertain. Germline values: CDR1 MDHEN, CDR2 SYDVKM. This CDR3 has 13 amino acids. Trimming pared 7 bases from V and 1 base from J, leaving 10 bases between. The CDR3 sequence: CASTPEVNYGYTF. In DNA form, the CDR3 reads TGTGCCAGCACCCCCGAGGTTAACTATGGCTACACCTTC.

The chain uses TRBV5-1 and TRBJ2-3; 10 nucleotides agree with TRBD2. Germline-derived CDR1 and CDR2 are SGHRS and YFSETQ. This CDR3 is 19 amino acids long. V dropped 4 bases and J dropped 0; count of bases not matched to a gene: 14. Here the CDR3 reads CASSTPPTSGAPSTDTQYF. The CDR3 DNA reads TGCGCCAGCAGCACCCCCCCCACTAGCGGGGCACCTAGCACAGATACGCAGTATTTT.

This clone was seen a single time. This chain joins TRBV7-2 and TRBJ1-3, with D hard to call. The CDR3 extends over 14 amino acids. The V end lost 5 bases, the J end lost 0 bases, and 8 bases lay between the germline ends. CDR1 is SGHTA and CDR2 is FQGNSA in the germline V gene. The CDR3 spells CASSPVLSGNTIYF. The CDR3 DNA sequence: TGTGCCAGCAGCCCGGTCCTCTCTGGAAACACCATATATTTT. Using reference TRBV7-2 and TRBJ1-3 for the parts outside the CDR3, the full variable domain is GAGVSQSPSNKVTEKGKDVELRCDPISGHTALYWYRQSLGQGLEFLIYFQGNSAPDKSGLPSDRFSAERTGGSVSTLTIQRTQQEDSAVYLCASSPVLSGNTIYFGEGSWLTVV.

The chain carries TRBV4-2 and TRBJ1-3; D may be TRBD1 (6 bases). The CDR3 totals 15 residues. Trimming took off 8 bases at V and 0 bases at J, with 14 bases between the two ends. The germline V gene encodes CDR1 LGHNA and CDR2 YNFKEQ. CDR3 coding DNA: TGTGCCAGCGGGGGCGGGGCGCACTCTGGAAACACCATATATTTT. Residues: CASGGGAHSGNTIYF.

The V gene is TRBV5-8, the J gene TRBJ2-1, with D unclear. Looked up from germline, CDR1 is SGHTS and CDR2 is YDEGEE. The CDR3 is 12 amino acids. V was cut by 4 bases and J by 7 bases, with 9 bases left in between. CDR3 sequence: CASSPRRNEQFF. The CDR3 DNA follows: TGTGCCAGCAGCCCCCGGCGAAATGAGCAGTTCTTC.

The V call is TRBV27, the J call TRBJ2-2, with no clear D. The CDR3 consists of 14 residues. Trimming took 10 bases from V and 6 from J, leaving 18 bases between them. Germline assignment: CDR1 MNHEY and CDR2 SMNVEV (reference sequence). CDR3 region: CATTRGTLSGELFF. The DNA for the CDR3 is TGTGCCACCACGCGAGGAACCCTATCCGGGGAGCTGTTTTTT.

This clone was picked up one time. The rearrangement joins TRBV28 to TRBJ2-7; 7 nucleotides match TRBD2. CDR1 is MDHEN and CDR2 is SYDVKM in the germline V gene. CDR3 size: 13 residues. With V trimmed by 7 bases and J by 2 bases, 5 bases remained unmatched. The CDR3 loop reads CASKMGGTYEQYF. In DNA form, the CDR3 reads TGTGCCAGCAAAATGGGGGGGACCTACGAGCAGTACTTC.

V gene TRBV27 combines with J gene TRBJ1-5; 9 bases line up with TRBD1. J lost 7 bases, V lost 3 bases, and 4 bases had no gene match. This CDR3 spans 14 amino acids. Germline V gives CDR1 MNHEY, CDR2 SMNVEV (reference sequence). CDR3 sequence (DNA): TGTGCCAGCAGTTTCACAGGGGGCCGACAGCCCCAGCATTTT. It codes for CASSFTGGRQPQHF.

The chain couples TRBV18 to TRBJ1-5, with D hard to call. Germline V gene sequence: CDR1 KGHSH, CDR2 LQKENI. V was clipped by 3 bases and J by 5 bases, with 5 bases between them. This CDR3 has 12 residues. CDR3 coding DNA: TGTGCCAGCTCACCGGACGATCAGCCCCAGCATTTT. As protein: CASSPDDQPQHF.

J is TRBJ1-2 and V is TRBV7-3; 7 bases align to TRBD1. This CDR3 has 13 amino acids. V lost 5 bases, J lost 7 bases, and 7 bases stayed unmatched. Germline values: CDR1 SGHTA, CDR2 FQGTGA. The CDR3 spells CASSTRQGGGYTF. The CDR3 DNA reads as TGTGCCAGCAGCACCCGACAGGGCGGTGGCTACACCTTC.

V is TRBV29-1 and J is TRBJ1-2, with 8 bases lining up with TRBD1. CDR1 is SQVTM, CDR2 ANQGSEA, per germline. The J segment lost 8 bases and the V segment lost 7 bases, leaving 12 bases of the junction unmatched. CDR3 size: 13 residues. The DNA of the CDR3 is TGCAGCGGGACGACAGGGGCTGAGGGCGGCTACACCTTC. Protein product: CSGTTGAEGGYTF.

This clone appeared many times. This chain joins TRBV7-2 and TRBJ1-6; D is unresolved. Germline CDR1 is SGHTA and CDR2 is FQGNSA. The CDR3 is 14 amino acids. V shed 2 bases and J shed 8 bases, with 10 bases lying between them. The CDR3 DNA reads as TGTGCCAGCAGCTTACGAGGGCTGGATTCACCCCTCCACTTT. This sequence encodes CASSLRGLDSPLHF.

The chain joins TRBV19 to TRBJ1-5; unclear D gene. V dropped 9 bases and J dropped 0 bases, with 9 bases sitting between them. The germline V gene has CDR1 LNHDA and CDR2 SQIVND (reference sequence). This CDR3 contains 13 residues. Here the CDR3 DNA reads TGTGCCAGCCAGAGGTATAGCAATCAGCCCCAGCATTTT. Translating gives CASQRYSNQPQHF.

The chain recombines TRBV5-1 with TRBJ1-4; maybe TRBD1 (5 bases). The CDR3 has 14 amino acids. Germline V lookup: CDR1 SGHRS, CDR2 YFSETQ. V was shortened by 2 bases and J by 7 bases, with 12 bases between the two germline ends. The DNA of the CDR3 is TGCGCCAGCAGCTTTGGGGGTCTGGGTGAAAAACTGTTTTTT. It codes for CASSFGGLGEKLFF.